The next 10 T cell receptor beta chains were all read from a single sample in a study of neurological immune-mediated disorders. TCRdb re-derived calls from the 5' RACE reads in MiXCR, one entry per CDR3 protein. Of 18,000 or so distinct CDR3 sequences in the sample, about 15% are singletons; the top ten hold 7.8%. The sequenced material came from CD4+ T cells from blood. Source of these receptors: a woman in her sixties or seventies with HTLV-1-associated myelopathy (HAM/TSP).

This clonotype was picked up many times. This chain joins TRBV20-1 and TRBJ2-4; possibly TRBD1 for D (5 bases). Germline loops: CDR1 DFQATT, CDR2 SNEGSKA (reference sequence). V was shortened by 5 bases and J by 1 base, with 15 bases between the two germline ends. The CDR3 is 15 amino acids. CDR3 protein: CSASRAVGAKNIQYF. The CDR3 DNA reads TGCAGTGCTTCCAGGGCAGTGGGGGCCAAAAACATTCAGTACTTC.

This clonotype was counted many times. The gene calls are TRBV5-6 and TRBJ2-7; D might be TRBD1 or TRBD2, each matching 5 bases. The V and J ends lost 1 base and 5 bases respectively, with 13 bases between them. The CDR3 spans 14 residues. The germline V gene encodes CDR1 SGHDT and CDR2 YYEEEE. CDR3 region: CASSLQARGHEQYF. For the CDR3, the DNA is TGTGCCAGCAGCTTGCAGGCCCGGGGCCACGAGCAGTACTTC.

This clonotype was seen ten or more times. The CDR3 coding sequence is TGTGCCATCAGTTCAGGAAAGTATGGACAGGGAGAGATCAATGAGCAGTTCTTC. It specifies CAISSGKYGQGEINEQFF. The V call is TRBV10-3, the J call TRBJ2-1, with 8 bases that match TRBD1. The germline CDR1 and CDR2 sequences are ENHRY and SYGVKD. J gave up 6 bases and V 5 bases, and 18 bases lay outside the gene matches. This CDR3 region has 18 residues.

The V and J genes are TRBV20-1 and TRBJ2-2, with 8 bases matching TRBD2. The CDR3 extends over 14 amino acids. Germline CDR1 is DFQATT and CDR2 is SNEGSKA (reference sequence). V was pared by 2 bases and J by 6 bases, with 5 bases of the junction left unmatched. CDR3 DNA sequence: TGCAGTGCTAGAAGCGGGAGAGTCGCCGGGGAGCTGTTTTTT. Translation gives CSARSGRVAGELFF.

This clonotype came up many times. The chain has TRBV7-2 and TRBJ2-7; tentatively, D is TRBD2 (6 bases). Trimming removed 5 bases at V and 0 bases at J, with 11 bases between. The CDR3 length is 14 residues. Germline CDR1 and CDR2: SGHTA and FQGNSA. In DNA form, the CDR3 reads TGTGCCAGCAGCCAAGGGAGGCACTCCTACGAGCAGTACTTC. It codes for CASSQGRHSYEQYF.

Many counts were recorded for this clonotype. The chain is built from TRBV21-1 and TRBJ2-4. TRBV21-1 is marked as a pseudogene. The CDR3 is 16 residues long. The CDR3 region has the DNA TGTGCCAGCAGCAAAGAGGGAATGGGAGCCAAAAACATTCAGTACTTC. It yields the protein CASSKEGMGAKNIQYF.

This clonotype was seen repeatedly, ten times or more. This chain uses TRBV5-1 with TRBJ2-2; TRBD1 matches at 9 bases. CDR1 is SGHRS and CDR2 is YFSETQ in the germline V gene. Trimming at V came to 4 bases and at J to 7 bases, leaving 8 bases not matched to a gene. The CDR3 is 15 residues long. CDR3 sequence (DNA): TGCGCCAGCAGCCTGAGACAGGGGGAGGACGGGGAGCTGTTTTTT. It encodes CASSLRQGEDGELFF.

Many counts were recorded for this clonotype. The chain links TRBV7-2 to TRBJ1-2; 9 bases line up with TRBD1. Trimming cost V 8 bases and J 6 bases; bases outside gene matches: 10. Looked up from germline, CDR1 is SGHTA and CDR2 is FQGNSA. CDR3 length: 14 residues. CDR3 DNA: TGTGCCAGCTGGACCTTACAGGGGGCGGATGGCTACACCTTC. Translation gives CASWTLQGADGYTF.

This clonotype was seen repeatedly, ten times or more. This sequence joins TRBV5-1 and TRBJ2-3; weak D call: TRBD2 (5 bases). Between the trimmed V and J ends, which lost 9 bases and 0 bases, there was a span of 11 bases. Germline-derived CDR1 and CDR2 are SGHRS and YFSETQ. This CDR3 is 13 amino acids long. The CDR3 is CATGGGSTDTQYF. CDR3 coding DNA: TGCGCCACCGGCGGCGGGAGCACAGATACGCAGTATTTT.

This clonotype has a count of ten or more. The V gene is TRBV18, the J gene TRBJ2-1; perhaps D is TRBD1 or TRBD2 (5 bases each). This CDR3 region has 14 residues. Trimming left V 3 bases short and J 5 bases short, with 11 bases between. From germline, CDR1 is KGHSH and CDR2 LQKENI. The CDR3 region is CASSPGVGNNEQFF. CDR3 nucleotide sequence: TGTGCCAGCTCACCGGGGGTTGGGAACAATGAGCAGTTCTTC.